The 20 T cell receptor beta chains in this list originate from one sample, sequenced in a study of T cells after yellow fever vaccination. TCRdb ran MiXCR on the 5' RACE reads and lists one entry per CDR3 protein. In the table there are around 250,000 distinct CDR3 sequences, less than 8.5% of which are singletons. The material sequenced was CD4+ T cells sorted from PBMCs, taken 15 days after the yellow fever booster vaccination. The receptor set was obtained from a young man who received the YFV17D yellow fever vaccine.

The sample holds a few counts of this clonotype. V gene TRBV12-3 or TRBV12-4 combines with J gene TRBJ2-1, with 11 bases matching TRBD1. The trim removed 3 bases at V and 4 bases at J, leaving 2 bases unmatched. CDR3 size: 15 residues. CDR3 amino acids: CASSFGTGGYNEQFF. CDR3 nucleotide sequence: TGTGCCAGCAGTTTCGGGACAGGGGGGTACAATGAGCAGTTCTTC.

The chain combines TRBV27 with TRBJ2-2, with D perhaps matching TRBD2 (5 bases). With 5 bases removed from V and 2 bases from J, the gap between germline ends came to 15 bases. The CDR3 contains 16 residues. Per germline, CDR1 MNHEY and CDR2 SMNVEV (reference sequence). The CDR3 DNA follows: TGTGCCAGCAGTCCGCGCTCCGGGATCAACACCGGGGAGCTGTTTTTT. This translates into CASSPRSGINTGELFF.

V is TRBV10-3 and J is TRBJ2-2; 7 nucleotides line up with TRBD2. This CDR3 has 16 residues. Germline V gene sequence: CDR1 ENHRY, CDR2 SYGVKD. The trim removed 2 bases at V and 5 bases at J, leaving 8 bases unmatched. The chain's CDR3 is CAISELAGLGTGELFF. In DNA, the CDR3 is TGTGCCATCAGTGAGCTGGCAGGACTAGGGACCGGGGAGCTGTTTTTT.

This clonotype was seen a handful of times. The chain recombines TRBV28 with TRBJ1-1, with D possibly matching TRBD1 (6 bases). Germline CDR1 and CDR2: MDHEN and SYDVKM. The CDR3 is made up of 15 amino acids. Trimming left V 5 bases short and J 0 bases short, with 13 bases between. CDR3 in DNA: TGTGCCAGCAGTCGGGGGGGCAGGGTGAACACTGAAGCTTTCTTT. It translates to CASSRGGRVNTEAFF.

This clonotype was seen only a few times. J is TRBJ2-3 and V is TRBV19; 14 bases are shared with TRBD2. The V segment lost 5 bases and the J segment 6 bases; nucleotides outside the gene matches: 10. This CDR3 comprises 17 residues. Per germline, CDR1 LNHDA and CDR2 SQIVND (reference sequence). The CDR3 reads CASSSPGTSGRVDTQYF. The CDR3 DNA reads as TGTGCCAGTAGTTCCCCCGGGACTAGCGGGAGAGTGGATACGCAGTATTTT.

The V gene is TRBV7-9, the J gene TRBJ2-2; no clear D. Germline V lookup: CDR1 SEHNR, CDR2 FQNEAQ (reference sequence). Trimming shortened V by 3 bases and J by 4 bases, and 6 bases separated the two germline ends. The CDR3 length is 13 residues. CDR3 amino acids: CASSFVGTGELFF. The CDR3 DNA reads TGTGCCAGCAGCTTCGTCGGCACCGGGGAGCTGTTTTTT.

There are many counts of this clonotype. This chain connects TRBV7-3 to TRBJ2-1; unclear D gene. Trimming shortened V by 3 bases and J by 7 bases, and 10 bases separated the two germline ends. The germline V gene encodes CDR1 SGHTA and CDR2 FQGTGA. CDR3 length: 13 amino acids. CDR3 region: CASSLKSGNEQFF. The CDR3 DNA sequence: TGTGCCAGCAGCTTGAAATCAGGTAATGAGCAGTTCTTC.

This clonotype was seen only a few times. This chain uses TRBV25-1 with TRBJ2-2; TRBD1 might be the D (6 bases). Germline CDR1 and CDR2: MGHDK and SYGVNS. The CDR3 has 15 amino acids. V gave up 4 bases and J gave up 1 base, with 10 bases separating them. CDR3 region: CASSVMDRNTGELFF. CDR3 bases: TGTGCCAGCAGTGTCATGGACAGGAACACCGGGGAGCTGTTTTTT. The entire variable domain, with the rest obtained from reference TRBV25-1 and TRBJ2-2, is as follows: EADIYQTPRYLVIGTGKKITLECSQTMGHDKMYWYQQDPGMELHLIHYSYGVNSTEKGDLSSESTVSRIRTEHFPLTLESARPSHTSQYLCASSVMDRNTGELFFGEGSRLTVL.

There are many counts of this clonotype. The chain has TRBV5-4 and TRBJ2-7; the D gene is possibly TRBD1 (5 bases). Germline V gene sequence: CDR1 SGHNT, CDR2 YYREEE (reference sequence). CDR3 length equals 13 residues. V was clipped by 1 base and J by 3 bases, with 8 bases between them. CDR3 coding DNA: TGTGCCAGCAGCTTGACAGGAGACTACGAGCAGTACTTC. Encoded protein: CASSLTGDYEQYF.

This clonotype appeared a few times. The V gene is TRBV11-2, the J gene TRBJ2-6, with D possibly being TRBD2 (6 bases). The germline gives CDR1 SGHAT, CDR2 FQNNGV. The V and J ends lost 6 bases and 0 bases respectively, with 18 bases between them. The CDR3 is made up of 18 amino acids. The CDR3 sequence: CASSPSRGPNSGANVLTF. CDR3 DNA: TGTGCCAGCAGTCCTTCGCGGGGACCGAACTCTGGGGCCAACGTCCTGACTTTC.

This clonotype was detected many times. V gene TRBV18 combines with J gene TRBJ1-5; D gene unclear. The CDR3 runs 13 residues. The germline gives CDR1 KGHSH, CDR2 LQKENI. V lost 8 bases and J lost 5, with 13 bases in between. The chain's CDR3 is CASVLVPDQPQHF. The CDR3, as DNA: TGTGCCAGCGTATTGGTACCGGATCAGCCCCAGCATTTT.

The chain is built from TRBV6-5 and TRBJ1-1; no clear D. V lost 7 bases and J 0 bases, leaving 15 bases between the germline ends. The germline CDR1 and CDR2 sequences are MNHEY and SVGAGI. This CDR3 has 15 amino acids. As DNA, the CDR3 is TGTGCCAGCAACCAGTACAGTACCGTGAACACTGAAGCTTTCTTT. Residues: CASNQYSTVNTEAFF.

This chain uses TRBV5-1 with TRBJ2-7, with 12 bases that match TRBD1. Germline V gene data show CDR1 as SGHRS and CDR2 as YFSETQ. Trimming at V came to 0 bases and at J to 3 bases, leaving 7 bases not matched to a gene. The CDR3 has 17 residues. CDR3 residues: CASSLAPGQGAVYEQYF. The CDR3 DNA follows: TGCGCCAGCAGCTTGGCTCCGGGACAGGGGGCCGTCTACGAGCAGTACTTC.

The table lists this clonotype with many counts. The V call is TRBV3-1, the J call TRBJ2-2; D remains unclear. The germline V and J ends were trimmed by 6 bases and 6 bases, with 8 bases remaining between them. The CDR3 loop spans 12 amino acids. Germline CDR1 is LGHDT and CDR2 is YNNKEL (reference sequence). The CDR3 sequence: CASSRSAGELFF. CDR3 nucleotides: TGTGCCAGCAGTCGGAGTGCCGGGGAGCTGTTTTTT.

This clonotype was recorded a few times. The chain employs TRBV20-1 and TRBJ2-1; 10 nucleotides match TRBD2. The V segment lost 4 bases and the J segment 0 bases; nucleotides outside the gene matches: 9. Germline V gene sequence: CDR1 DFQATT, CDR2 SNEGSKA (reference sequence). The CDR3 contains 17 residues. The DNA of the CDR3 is TGCAGTGCTACTCCAAGACCTAGCGGGAGCTCCTACAATGAGCAGTTCTTC. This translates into CSATPRPSGSSYNEQFF.

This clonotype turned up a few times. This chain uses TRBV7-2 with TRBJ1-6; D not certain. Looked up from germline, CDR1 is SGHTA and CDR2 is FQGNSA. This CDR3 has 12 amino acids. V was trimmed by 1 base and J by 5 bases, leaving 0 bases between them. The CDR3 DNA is TGTGCCAGCAGCTTAGATAATTCACCCCTCCACTTT. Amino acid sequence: CASSLDNSPLHF.

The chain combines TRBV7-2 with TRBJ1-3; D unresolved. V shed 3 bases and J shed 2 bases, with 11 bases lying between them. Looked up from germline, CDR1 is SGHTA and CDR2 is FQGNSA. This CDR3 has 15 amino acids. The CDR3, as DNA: TGTGCCAGCAGCTTTGTACCGGAACCTGGAAACACCATATATTTT. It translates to CASSFVPEPGNTIYF.

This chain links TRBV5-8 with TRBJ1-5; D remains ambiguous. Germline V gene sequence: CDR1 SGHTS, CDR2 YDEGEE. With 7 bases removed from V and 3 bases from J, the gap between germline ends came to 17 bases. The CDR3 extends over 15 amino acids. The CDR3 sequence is CASEGAPGLNQPQHF. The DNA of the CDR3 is TGTGCCAGCGAAGGAGCGCCAGGACTCAATCAGCCCCAGCATTTT.

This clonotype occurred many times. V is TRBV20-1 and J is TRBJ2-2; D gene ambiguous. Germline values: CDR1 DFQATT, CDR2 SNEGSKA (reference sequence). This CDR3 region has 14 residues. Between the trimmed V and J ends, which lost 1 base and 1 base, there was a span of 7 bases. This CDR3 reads CSARGLLNTGELFF. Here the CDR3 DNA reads TGCAGTGCTAGAGGGCTCTTGAACACCGGGGAGCTGTTTTTT.

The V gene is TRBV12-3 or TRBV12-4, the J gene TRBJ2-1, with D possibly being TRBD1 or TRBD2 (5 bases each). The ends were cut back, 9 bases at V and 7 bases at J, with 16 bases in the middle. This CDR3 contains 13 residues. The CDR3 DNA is TGTGCCAGTTCCGGGGCCTACAATAATGAGCAGTTCTTC. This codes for CASSGAYNNEQFF.